The 23 T cell receptor beta chains below come from one sample, sequenced in a study of blood T cell repertoires in COVID-19. The protocol was immunoSEQ multiplex PCR, while the TCRdb copy is restricted to in-frame clones and leaves out a portion. The table lists 99,000 or so clones, 91% of them singletons, with approximately 6% in the top ten. The source material was peripheral blood. The origin of the receptors is a human donor in a cohort sampled during active COVID-19.

The chain links TRBV19 to TRBJ1-4, with D possibly being TRBD1 (6 bases). The V and J ends lost 3 bases and 7 bases respectively, with 15 bases between them. CDR3 length: 15 amino acids. Per the germline V gene, CDR1 is LNHDA and CDR2 is SQIVND (reference sequence). The CDR3: CASSIVTGWGEKLFF. CDR3 sequence (DNA): TGTGCCAGTAGTATTGTCACAGGGTGGGGTGAAAAACTGTTTTTT.

This rearrangement joins TRBV19 to TRBJ2-7; the match to TRBD2 covers 10 bases. Germline V gives CDR1 LNHDA, CDR2 SQIVND (reference sequence). Germline trimming cut 4 bases from V and 2 bases from J; bases unmatched to any gene: 8. CDR3 size: 16 residues. The CDR3 region has the DNA TGTGCCAGTAGTACCCTAGCGGGAGCCGCCCCCTACGAGCAGTACTTC. Its protein product is CASSTLAGAAPYEQYF.

J is TRBJ2-5 and V is TRBV20-1; D gene unclear. The germline V gene has CDR1 DFQATT and CDR2 SNEGSKA (reference sequence). The CDR3 is 14 residues long. The ends were cut back, 3 bases at V and 3 bases at J, with 14 bases in the middle. The CDR3 loop reads CSASKGAREETQYF. As DNA, the CDR3 is TGCAGTGCTAGTAAAGGCGCCCGGGAAGAGACCCAGTACTTC.

The chain employs TRBV6-2 or TRBV6-3 and TRBJ1-1; weak D call: TRBD1 (5 bases). Trimming took 5 bases from V and 1 from J, leaving 11 bases between them. The CDR3 spans 14 residues. The germline V gene has CDR1 MNHEY and CDR2 SVGEGT. CDR3 residues: CASSRMTANTEAFF. CDR3 DNA: TGTGCCAGCAGTAGAATGACAGCGAACACTGAAGCTTTCTTT.

This clone showed up just a few times. The chain combines TRBV27 with TRBJ2-7, with 7 bases lining up with TRBD1. This CDR3 spans 14 amino acids. Germline V gene sequence: CDR1 MNHEY, CDR2 SMNVEV (reference sequence). The V and J ends lost 7 bases and 4 bases, in that order; junction bases with no gene match: 10. The CDR3 loop reads CASTYRAGGYEQYF. CDR3 nucleotides: TGTGCCAGCACCTACCGGGCAGGGGGATACGAGCAGTACTTC.

The chain joins TRBV7-3 to TRBJ2-3; unclear D gene. The ends were cut back, 3 bases at V and 0 bases at J, with 7 bases in the middle. This CDR3 region has 14 residues. Per the germline V gene, CDR1 is SGHTA and CDR2 is FQGTGA. The DNA for the CDR3 is TGTGCCAGCAGCTTTTCATCCAGCACAGATACGCAGTATTTT. Protein sequence: CASSFSSSTDTQYF. Supplemented by reference TRBV7-3 and TRBJ2-3, the full variable domain reads GAGVSQTPSNKVTEKGKYVELRCDPISGHTALYWYRQSLGQGPEFLIYFQGTGAADDSGLPNDRFFAVRPEGSVSTLKIQRTERGDSAVYLCASSFSSSTDTQYFGPGTRLTVL.

V usage is TRBV11-2 and J usage is TRBJ1-2; tentative D call: TRBD1 (6 bases). Germline CDR1 SGHAT, CDR2 FQNNGV. V lost 3 bases and J 2 bases, leaving 16 bases between the germline ends. The CDR3 has 16 amino acids. The CDR3 spells CASSLFHRDGNYGYTF. The CDR3 coding sequence is TGTGCCAGCAGCTTGTTCCACAGGGATGGGAACTATGGCTACACCTTC. Using reference TRBV11-2 and TRBJ1-2 for the parts outside the CDR3, the full variable domain is EAGVAQSPRYKIIEKRQSVAFWCNPISGHATLYWYQQILGQGPKLLIQFQNNGVVDDSQLPKDRFSAERLKGVDSTLKIQPAKLEDSAVYLCASSLFHRDGNYGYTFGSGTRLTVV.

V gene TRBV10-1 combines with J gene TRBJ2-3, with 7 positions matching TRBD1. Germline CDR1 and CDR2: WNHNN and SYGVQD (reference sequence). The CDR3 is made up of 14 amino acids. Trimming took 5 bases from V and 2 from J; bases not matched to a gene: 4. This CDR3 is CASSQDRVTDTQYF. The CDR3 DNA is TGCGCCAGCAGTCAAGACAGGGTCACAGATACGCAGTATTTT.

The chain joins TRBV4-2 to TRBJ2-1; 8 nucleotides agree with TRBD2. Germline values: CDR1 LGHNA, CDR2 YNFKEQ. The CDR3 is 16 amino acids. J lost 8 bases, V lost 4 bases, and 13 bases had no gene match. The CDR3 nucleotides read TGTGCCAGCAGCCGGACCCGTAGCGGGAATGGCGATGAGCAGTTCTTC. Its protein is CASSRTRSGNGDEQFF.

The chain combines TRBV9 with TRBJ1-4, with 7 nucleotides matching TRBD1. The length of the CDR3 is 16 residues. Per the germline V gene, CDR1 is SGDLS and CDR2 is YYNGEE. V trimming: 2 bases; J trimming: 0 bases; junction bases outside the gene matches: 4. The CDR3 DNA is TGTGCCAGCAGCGTGACAGGGACCGCAACTAATGAAAAACTGTTTTTT. It codes for CASSVTGTATNEKLFF.

The chain recombines TRBV5-1 with TRBJ2-5; 11 bases match TRBD1. Looked up from germline, CDR1 is SGHRS and CDR2 is YFSETQ. The CDR3 totals 15 residues. The J segment lost 5 bases and the V segment lost 4 bases, leaving 7 bases of the junction unmatched. CDR3 in amino acids: CASSLGQGALETQYF. CDR3 DNA sequence: TGCGCCAGCAGCCTTGGACAGGGGGCTTTGGAGACCCAGTACTTC.

CDR3 protein: CASSPVAGRGYQETQYF. CDR3 sequence (DNA): TGTGCCAGCTCCCCAGTAGCGGGAAGGGGGTACCAAGAGACCCAGTACTTC. This rearrangement joins TRBV18 to TRBJ2-5; TRBD2 matches 8 bases. The germline V gene has CDR1 KGHSH and CDR2 LQKENI. The CDR3 contains 17 residues. V gave up 6 bases and J gave up 0 bases; unmatched junction bases: 12. The full variable domain, rest sourced from reference TRBV18 and TRBJ2-5, is NAGVMQNPRHLVRRRGQEARLRCSPMKGHSHVYWYRQLPEEGLKFMVYLQKENIIDESGMPKERFSAEFPKEGPSILRIQQVVRGDSAAYFCASSPVAGRGYQETQYFGPGTRLLVL.

The chain has TRBV5-6 and TRBJ1-1, with D possibly being TRBD1 (6 bases). Germline CDR1 is SGHDT and CDR2 is YYEEEE. The CDR3 runs to 16 residues. V was pared by 2 bases and J by 1 base, with 15 bases between. The DNA of the CDR3 is TGTGCCAGCAGCTTCTGGGGGGGCGCCCCGAACACTGAAGCTTTCTTT. Encoded protein: CASSFWGGAPNTEAFF.

The chain combines TRBV7-2 with TRBJ1-1; D possibly corresponds to TRBD1 (5 bases). V lost 0 bases and J lost 1, with 6 bases in between. Per the germline V gene, CDR1 is SGHTA and CDR2 is FQGNSA. The CDR3 has 14 amino acids. CDR3 protein: CASSLAGANTEAFF. CDR3 nucleotides: TGTGCCAGCAGCTTAGCAGGGGCGAACACTGAAGCTTTCTTT.

This clone was seen once. The chain couples TRBV13 to TRBJ2-1; 9 positions match TRBD2. This CDR3 has 19 residues. V dropped 5 bases and J dropped 2; count of bases not matched to a gene: 16. Per the germline V gene, CDR1 is PRHDT and CDR2 is FYEKMQ (reference sequence). Here the CDR3 reads CASSGGGLASKGAYNEQFF. CDR3 in DNA: TGTGCCAGCAGCGGGGGGGGACTAGCCTCTAAGGGAGCCTACAATGAGCAGTTCTTC.

The chain links TRBV6-5 to TRBJ1-1; a possible D gene is TRBD1 (5 bases). From germline, CDR1 is MNHEY and CDR2 SVGAGI. V lost 4 bases, J lost 8 bases, and 14 bases lay in between. The CDR3 is made up of 13 amino acids. As DNA, the CDR3 is TGTGCCAGCAGTTCCATGGGGCAGTCGGAAGCTTTCTTT. As protein: CASSSMGQSEAFF.

The CDR3 spells CASSSGPGQGPRETQYF. Written as DNA, the CDR3 is TGTGCCAGTAGTAGCGGACCGGGACAGGGTCCGAGGGAGACCCAGTACTTC. The genes are TRBV19 and TRBJ2-5, with 9 bases matching TRBD1. The CDR3 runs 17 residues. Trimming took 4 bases from V and 5 from J; bases not matched to a gene: 14. Germline V gene lookup returns CDR1 LNHDA and CDR2 SQIVND (reference sequence).

This chain connects TRBV29-1 to TRBJ2-1; TRBD2 agrees at 9 bases. The CDR3 is 14 amino acids. V shed 7 bases and J 0 bases; nucleotides not matched to a gene: 4. Germline CDR1 is SQVTM and CDR2 is ANQGSEA. CDR3 in amino acids: CSALAGSSYNEQFF. In nucleotides, the CDR3 is TGCAGCGCCCTAGCGGGGAGCTCCTACAATGAGCAGTTCTTC.

The chain has TRBV10-2 and TRBJ2-7; 9 nucleotides match TRBD1. Germline V gene lookup returns CDR1 WSHSY and CDR2 SAAADI. The CDR3 is 15 amino acids. Unmatched junction bases numbered 2, after V lost 0 bases and J lost 2 bases. The CDR3 sequence: CASSESGTGPYEQYF. CDR3 sequence (DNA): TGCGCCAGCAGTGAGTCCGGGACAGGGCCCTACGAGCAGTACTTC.

This chain links TRBV7-9 with TRBJ1-1; D gene ambiguous. The CDR3 length is 14 residues. V lost 5 bases and J 1 base, leaving 11 bases between the germline ends. Germline CDR1 and CDR2: SEHNR and FQNEAQ (reference sequence). The CDR3 region is CASSREGKNTEAFF. In DNA, the CDR3 is TGTGCCAGCAGCCGGGAGGGCAAGAACACTGAAGCTTTCTTT.

The chain uses TRBV5-1 and TRBJ2-1; TRBD1 matches at 9 bases. The V gene's germline CDR1 is SGHRS and CDR2 YFSETQ. The CDR3 is 15 residues long. V trimming: 0 bases; J trimming: 7 bases; junction bases outside the gene matches: 5. The CDR3 region is CASSLVIGTGNEQFF. CDR3 in DNA: TGCGCCAGCAGCTTGGTGATCGGGACAGGGAATGAGCAGTTCTTC.

This clone came up a few times. The V and J genes are TRBV30 and TRBJ2-3; D gene uncertain. Trimming stripped 7 bases from V and 0 bases from J, with 14 bases between. There are 14 residues in the CDR3. From germline, CDR1 is GTSNPN and CDR2 SVGIG (reference sequence). The CDR3 reads CALDPATSTDTQYF. In DNA, the CDR3 is TGTGCCTTAGACCCGGCGACTAGCACAGATACGCAGTATTTT.

The chain recombines TRBV18 with TRBJ1-2; maybe TRBD1 (6 bases). The germline gives CDR1 KGHSH, CDR2 LQKENI. The CDR3 has 17 residues. V was trimmed by 10 bases and J by 0 bases, leaving 24 bases between them. The CDR3 here is CATGATGSMVANYGYTF. DNA of the CDR3: TGTGCCACCGGCGCAACAGGGTCAATGGTAGCTAACTATGGCTACACCTTC.